The 2 T cell receptor beta chains given below trace back to one sample, sequenced in a study of blood T cell repertoires in COVID-19. Method: immunoSEQ multiplex PCR; TCRdb's copy keeps in-frame clones and lacks some. The table has approximately 76,000 clones, about 80% seen once; the top ten hold about 40%. Sequenced: peripheral blood. These TCRs come from a woman in her 70s with acute or convalescent COVID-19.

This clone showed up just a few times. This chain links TRBV6-5 with TRBJ1-5; 8 nucleotides line up with TRBD1. Germline assignment: CDR1 MNHEY and CDR2 SVGAGI. The CDR3 loop spans 15 amino acids. Germline trimming cut 6 bases from V and 1 base from J; bases unmatched to any gene: 5. CDR3 bases: TGTGCCAGCAGGTCGACAGGGGTCAGCAATCAGCCCCAGCATTTT. It is translated as CASRSTGVSNQPQHF.

The chain carries TRBV9 and TRBJ2-5, with 11 bases aligning to TRBD2. The ends lost 6 bases at V and 2 bases at J; junction bases unmatched: 6. CDR1 is SGDLS, CDR2 YYNGEE, per germline. The CDR3 has 15 amino acids. The CDR3 nucleotides are TGTGCCAGCACCGCTAGCGGGAGGTGGCAAGAGACCCAGTACTTC. Translated: CASTASGRWQETQYF.